The rows below give T cell receptor beta chains drawn from one sample of a study of cytomegalovirus exposure and HLA in healthy donors. Libraries were prepared by immunoSEQ multiplex PCR; TCRdb keeps only in-frame clonotypes and omits some of them. The sample lists tens of thousands of clones; roughly 82% were seen once. Sequenced material: PBMCs. The receptors here all came from a male donor in good health and CMV-seropositive. The CDR3 runs from the conserved cysteine through the conserved F or W. A D gene is named only where the DNA matches it firmly. Expanded clones are given a class, and other clones once, few, many or no size at all.

D gene	clone size	J gene	V gene	CDR3 protein	CDR3 DNA
TRBD2	NA	TRBJ2-3	TRBV2	CASKRGTDTQYF	TGTGCCAGCAAGCGGGGGACAGATACGCAGTATTTT
NA	few	TRBJ2-7	TRBV19	CASTSEILPPYEQYF	TGTGCCAGTACCTCAGAAATCCTTCCCCCCTACGAGCAGTACTTC
NA	NA	TRBJ1-4	TRBV5-1	CASSLGGANEKLFF	TGCGCCAGCAGCTTGGGAGGAGCTAATGAAAAACTGTTTTTT
NA	NA	TRBJ1-3	TRBV19	CASSILASVLAGNTIYF	TGTGCCAGTAGTATTCTCGCGAGTGTCTTGGCTGGAAACACCATATATTTT
NA	few	TRBJ2-1	TRBV18	CASSRRDEPNEQFF	TGTGCCAGCTCACGGCGGGACGAACCAAATGAGCAGTTCTTC
NA	NA	TRBJ1-1	TRBV25-1	CASSEYGSGSLRAAFF	TGTGCCAGCAGTGAATATGGAAGCGGCAGCCTTCGAGCAGCTTTCTTT
TRBD1	NA	TRBJ2-3	TRBV5-4	CASSLDADRVADTQYF	TGTGCCAGCAGCTTGGATGCGGACAGGGTCGCAGATACGCAGTATTTT
NA	NA	TRBJ1-2	TRBV5-5	CASSREGANYGYTF	TGTGCCAGCAGCCGAGAAGGGGCTAACTATGGCTACACCTTC
NA	NA	TRBJ1-3	TRBV9	CASSPTGYSGNTIYF	TGTGCCAGCAGTCCTACAGGGTACTCCGGAAACACCATATATTTT
NA	NA	TRBJ2-7	TRBV2	CASTKGQKIYEQYF	TGTGCCAGCACTAAAGGACAGAAGATATACGAGCAGTACTTC
TRBD2	NA	TRBJ2-1	TRBV10-3	CAISERTSLNNEQFF	TGTGCCATCAGTGAACGGACTAGCCTAAATAATGAGCAGTTCTTC
TRBD1	NA	TRBJ1-2	TRBV6-5	CASKGAYYGYTF	TGTGCCAGCAAGGGGGCCTACTATGGCTACACCTTC
TRBD1	few	TRBJ1-3	TRBV7-7	CASSQGTAGNTIYF	TGTGCCAGCAGCCAAGGGACAGCGGGAAACACCATATATTTT
TRBD2	NA	TRBJ2-2	TRBV6-6	CASSRTSGSGELFF	TGTGCCAGCAGCCGGACTAGCGGGTCTGGGGAGCTGTTTTTT
NA	once	TRBJ2-6	TRBV5-4	CASSYAQGAGANVLTF	TGTGCCAGCAGTTATGCGCAGGGCGCTGGGGCCAACGTCCTGACTTTC
NA	once	TRBJ2-3	TRBV9	CASSIMGGGGTDTQYF	TGTGCCAGCAGCATAATGGGGGGTGGGGGCACAGATACGCAGTATTTT
TRBD1	few	TRBJ2-7	TRBV6-6	CASSYSTGGPYEQYF	TGTGCCAGCAGTTACTCGACAGGGGGCCCGTACGAGCAGTACTTC
TRBD1	NA	TRBJ1-2	TRBV5-4	CASSTGGQGGDYGYTF	TGTGCCAGCAGTACCGGCGGACAGGGGGGGGACTATGGCTACACCTTC
NA	NA	TRBJ2-7	TRBV7-9	CASSLGRGINEQYF	TGTGCCAGCAGCTTAGGTCGGGGGATCAACGAGCAGTACTTC
TRBD2	NA	TRBJ2-2	TRBV28	CASLPLAGGRGTGELFF	TGTGCCAGCCTTCCTCTAGCGGGGGGGCGCGGCACCGGGGAGCTGTTTTTT
NA	NA	TRBJ1-2	TRBV6-6	CASSLQDYYGYTF	TGTGCCAGCAGCTTACAGGATTACTATGGCTACACCTTC
TRBD2	NA	TRBJ2-3	TRBV5-4	CASSLEASGVDTQYF	TGTGCCAGCAGCTTGGAGGCTAGCGGGGTGGATACGCAGTATTTT
TRBD1	NA	TRBJ2-5	TRBV5-4	CASSLEGTGSTQYF	TGTGCCAGCAGCTTGGAGGGGACAGGGTCGACCCAGTACTTC
NA	once	TRBJ1-5	TRBV2	CASSGQVKAQPQHF	TGTGCCAGCAGTGGACAGGTAAAGGCTCAGCCCCAGCATTTT
TRBD2	NA	TRBJ2-7	TRBV6-6	CASSIGLAYEQYF	TGTGCCAGCAGTATCGGACTAGCCTACGAGCAGTACTTC
TRBD2	NA	TRBJ2-5	TRBV9	CASSGGLAQETQYF	TGTGCCAGCAGTGGGGGACTAGCGCAGGAGACCCAGTACTTC
NA	NA	TRBJ2-5	TRBV6-5	CASSYGRRQETQYF	TGTGCCAGCAGTTATGGCAGGCGCCAAGAGACCCAGTACTTC
TRBD1	NA	TRBJ2-7	TRBV5-1	CASSLGQGRYEQYF	TGCGCCAGCAGCCTTGGACAGGGGCGCTACGAGCAGTACTTC
TRBD1	NA	TRBJ2-7	TRBV4-1	CASSQGAGTGTPYEQYF	TGCGCCAGCAGTCAGGGGGCGGGTACAGGGACACCCTACGAGCAGTACTTC
NA	NA	TRBJ2-3	TRBV10-3	CAISDSGDTQYF	TGTGCCATCAGTGACTCCGGTGATACGCAGTATTTT
TRBD2	NA	TRBJ2-2	TRBV2	CATGTSGHTGELFF	TGTGCCACCGGGACTAGCGGGCACACCGGGGAGCTGTTTTTT
TRBD1	NA	TRBJ2-7	TRBV5-1	CASNNQGAYEQYF	TGCGCCAGCAACAATCAGGGGGCCTACGAGCAGTACTTC
TRBD2	NA	TRBJ2-3	TRBV29-1	CSVDGVLAGHGTDTQYF	TGCAGCGTTGATGGGGTCCTAGCGGGTCATGGCACAGATACGCAGTATTTT
TRBD2	few	TRBJ2-3	TRBV7-8	CASSSGLAGGPVGDTQYF	TGTGCCAGCAGCTCGGGACTAGCGGGAGGGCCGGTGGGGGATACGCAGTATTTT
TRBD2	NA	TRBJ2-1	TRBV6-5	CASSPTSGGDNEQFF	TGTGCCAGCAGCCCTACTAGCGGGGGGGACAATGAGCAGTTCTTC
TRBD1	once	TRBJ2-4	TRBV7-9	CASSPPRGGVKNIQYF	TGTGCCAGCAGCCCCCCAAGAGGGGGCGTCAAAAACATTCAGTACTTC
TRBD2	NA	TRBJ2-1	TRBV7-9	CASSLEASGGYEQFF	TGTGCCAGCAGCTTAGAGGCTAGCGGGGGTTATGAGCAGTTCTTC
TRBD2	few	TRBJ2-4	TRBV10-1	CASSESSLAGGPEYF	TGCGCCAGCAGTGAGTCCAGCTTAGCGGGAGGGCCGGAGTACTTC
TRBD1	NA	TRBJ2-6	TRBV25-1	CASSVGQGSGANVLTF	TGTGCCAGCAGTGTGGGACAGGGGTCTGGGGCCAACGTCCTGACTTTC
TRBD1	NA	TRBJ1-1	TRBV28	CASQGQANTEAFF	TGTGCCAGCCAGGGACAGGCGAACACTGAAGCTTTCTTT
TRBD1	NA	TRBJ2-7	TRBV5-4	CASSLRGRGLSHEQYF	TGTGCCAGCAGCTTGAGAGGCAGGGGGCTTAGCCACGAGCAGTACTTC
NA	NA	TRBJ2-7	TRBV18	CSRSPDGEAWRDNPQPYEQYF	TGTTCGCGGAGCCCCGATGGAGAGGCGTGGCGGGATAACCCTCAGCCCTACGAGCAGTACTTC